This record looks at one T cell receptor beta chain sequence and its context. The entry originates in a study of blood T cell repertoires in COVID-19. Study overall: COVID-19 samples, acute and convalescent, were from the United States, Italy and Spain. PBMCs, B-cell-depleted T cells, or T cells provided the cDNA or gDNA that made up the material.

Per the authors' pipeline: By means of reference gene primer amplification, nucleated cell counts were estimated. Some clones are missing from TCRdb's copy, which holds only in-frame ones; the method was immunoSEQ multiplex PCR. The D gene and trimming were derived from the DNA, and the V and J assignments and clone size from that table. Among fewer than 250,000 clones listed, 85% were seen once. J gave up 7 bases and V 6 bases, and 13 bases lay outside the gene matches. CDR1 and CDR2 from the germline V gene are SNHLY and FYNNEI. The CDR3 runs 16 residues. The clonotype comes from a man between 60 and 75 years old with COVID-19, enrolled during active disease. The sequenced sample was peripheral blood. The V and J genes are TRBV2 and TRBJ1-2, with 11 positions matching TRBD1. CDR3 amino acids: CASRISGTGGFSGYTF. Here the CDR3 DNA reads TGTGCCAGCAGGATATCTGGGACAGGGGGTTTTAGTGGCTACACCTTC.